The 17 T cell receptor beta chains below all came from one sample that was sequenced in a study of CD8+ T cells in alopecia areata. The sequencing template was cDNA reverse transcribed from extracted RNA. Data came from immunoSEQ multiplex PCR; TCRdb stores just in-frame clones and leaves some out. Of 130,000 or so clones listed, approximately 49% are singletons. The input for sequencing was CD8+ T cells sorted from blood, taken at week 0. These receptors were obtained from a human donor with alopecia areata.

In regard to this clone: Other DNA sequences in this sample translate to the same CDR3. J is TRBJ1-1 and V is TRBV5-4, with D unclear. Per the germline V gene, CDR1 is SGHNT and CDR2 is YYREEE (reference sequence). The germline V and J ends were trimmed by 2 bases and 3 bases, with 5 bases remaining between them. This CDR3 is built from 12 residues. As DNA, the CDR3 is TGTGCCAGCAGCTTTGGGGACACTGAAGCTTTCTTT. Its protein product is CASSFGDTEAFF.

This clone was counted a few times. The CDR3 sequence is CAGRGQATTNEKLFF. For the CDR3, the DNA is TGTGCCGGACGGGGACAGGCGACAACTAATGAAAAACTGTTTTTT. The chain employs TRBV2 and TRBJ1-4; the match to TRBD1 covers 8 bases. V trimming: 11 bases; J trimming: 0 bases; junction bases outside the gene matches: 8. CDR1 is SNHLY, CDR2 FYNNEI, per germline. The CDR3 extends over 15 amino acids.

V and J are TRBV6-5 and TRBJ2-2; 8 bases are a match to TRBD1. CDR3 size: 13 residues. Trimming took 7 bases from V and 6 from J; bases not matched to a gene: 4. Germline V gene sequence: CDR1 MNHEY, CDR2 SVGAGI. The CDR3 region has the DNA TGTGCCAGCACAGGACAGGGCGCCGGGGAGCTGTTTTTT. It yields the protein CASTGQGAGELFF.

This chain uses TRBV15 with TRBJ2-5; D unresolved. The CDR3 contains 14 residues. Germline CDR1 is LNHNV and CDR2 is YYDKDF (reference sequence). The V end lost 1 base, the J end lost 5 bases, and 11 bases lay between the germline ends. CDR3 nucleotides: TGTGCCACCAGCAGAGGTAGGATGGAGGAGACCCAGTACTTC. Amino acids: CATSRGRMEETQYF.

This clone was counted a few times. V gene TRBV7-2 combines with J gene TRBJ1-4; 7 positions agree with TRBD1. Germline V lookup: CDR1 SGHTA, CDR2 FQGNSA. V gave up 7 bases and J gave up 6 bases; unmatched junction bases: 11. This CDR3 has 15 amino acids. The CDR3 is CASTTTGELDEKLFF. The DNA of the CDR3 is TGTGCCAGCACAACCACAGGGGAGTTAGATGAAAAACTGTTTTTT.

The J gene is TRBJ2-3, the V gene TRBV5-1; D possibly corresponds to TRBD2 (6 bases). Germline-derived CDR1 and CDR2 are SGHRS and YFSETQ. The V end lost 3 bases, the J end lost 1 base, and 15 bases lay between the germline ends. This CDR3 contains 16 residues. The CDR3 sequence is CASSSIFSGRTDTQYF. The CDR3 coding sequence is TGCGCCAGCAGCTCGATCTTTAGCGGCCGCACAGATACGCAGTATTTT.

The chain has TRBV25-1 and TRBJ2-3; 7 bases are a match to TRBD2. Trimming cost V 6 bases and J 0 bases; bases outside gene matches: 6. Germline loops: CDR1 MGHDK, CDR2 SYGVNS. This CDR3 is 15 amino acids long. The CDR3 region has the DNA TGTGCCAGCAGGGGGGGAGGGGCTAGCACAGATACGCAGTATTTT. Translated, it gives CASRGGGASTDTQYF.

This clone was found once. The chain carries TRBV13 and TRBJ1-2; D ambiguous. Trimming stripped 3 bases from V and 7 bases from J, with 9 bases between. CDR1 and CDR2 from the germline V gene are PRHDT and FYEKMQ (reference sequence). The CDR3 has 12 residues. In DNA, the CDR3 is TGTGCCAGCAGCTTGATCGACCGTGGCTACACCTTC. It encodes CASSLIDRGYTF.

The rearrangement links TRBV27 to TRBJ2-5; 7 bases fit TRBD1. This CDR3 has 12 residues. Germline trimming cut 8 bases from V and 11 bases from J; bases unmatched to any gene: 11. Germline V gene sequence: CDR1 MNHEY, CDR2 SMNVEV (reference sequence). The CDR3 here is CASGPRGRDQYF. CDR3 DNA sequence: TGTGCCAGCGGACCAAGGGGGCGAGATCAGTACTTC.

The chain uses TRBV2 and TRBJ2-5, with 8 bases lining up with TRBD1. After removal of 9 bases from V and 5 bases from J, the junction contained 14 bases not matched to a gene. Germline lookup yields CDR1 SNHLY and CDR2 FYNNEI. This CDR3 is 15 amino acids long. This CDR3 is CASHTGGMRTETQYF. The CDR3 region has the DNA TGTGCCAGTCATACAGGGGGGATGCGGACGGAGACCCAGTACTTC.

This clone was recorded a few times. The genes are TRBV5-4 and TRBJ1-1; the match to TRBD1 covers 7 bases. Germline assignment: CDR1 SGHNT and CDR2 YYREEE (reference sequence). Trimming at V came to 1 base and at J to 4 bases, leaving 4 bases not matched to a gene. The CDR3 is 14 amino acids. The CDR3 here is CASSLKGAGTEAFF. The CDR3 nucleotides are TGTGCCAGCAGCTTGAAGGGGGCAGGCACTGAAGCTTTCTTT.

V gene TRBV5-1 combines with J gene TRBJ1-4; TRBD1 might be the D (5 bases). Germline CDR1 reads SGHRS; CDR2 reads YFSETQ. The CDR3 is 12 residues long. Trimming took 4 bases from V and 7 from J, leaving 8 bases between them. CDR3 nucleotide sequence: TGCGCCAGCAGCCCGAGGGGTGAAAAACTGTTTTTT. Translation: CASSPRGEKLFF.

This clone was seen a handful of times. The V gene is TRBV4-2, the J gene TRBJ2-1; TRBD1 or TRBD2 may be the D gene (6 bases each). V was pared by 3 bases and J by 6 bases, with 15 bases between. The germline gives CDR1 LGHNA, CDR2 YNFKEQ. The CDR3 consists of 15 residues. This CDR3 is CASSHAPGAANEQFF. The CDR3 DNA is TGTGCCAGCAGCCACGCCCCGGGGGCCGCCAATGAGCAGTTCTTC.

The chain has TRBV5-1 and TRBJ2-7, with TRBD1 matching 8 bases. Germline V gene data show CDR1 as SGHRS and CDR2 as YFSETQ. This CDR3 has 15 residues. V trimming: 6 bases; J trimming: 4 bases; junction bases outside the gene matches: 12. CDR3 region: CASTPTGQGSYEQYF. CDR3 sequence (DNA): TGCGCCAGCACCCCCACTGGACAGGGATCGTACGAGCAGTACTTC.

The chain links TRBV25-1 to TRBJ1-6; perhaps TRBD1 as D (6 bases). The germline V and J ends were trimmed by 2 bases and 9 bases, with 14 bases remaining between them. Germline CDR1 and CDR2: MGHDK and SYGVNS. The CDR3 loop spans 15 amino acids. CDR3 coding DNA: TGTGCCAGCAGTGAAGATTGGGGGGCTAGTTCACCCCTCCACTTT. Translation: CASSEDWGASSPLHF.

This chain connects TRBV13 to TRBJ1-4, with D maybe TRBD1 (5 bases). Germline V gives CDR1 PRHDT, CDR2 FYEKMQ (reference sequence). Trimming removed 5 bases at V and 12 bases at J, with 13 bases between. The CDR3 covers 12 residues. The CDR3 region has the DNA TGTGCCAGCAGCCTGGGGAGGGACGAACTGTTTTTT. Protein: CASSLGRDELFF.

The rearrangement links TRBV7-9 to TRBJ2-7; D remains unclear. V was clipped by 3 bases and J by 1 base, with 10 bases between them. CDR3 length: 14 amino acids. CDR1 and CDR2 from the germline V gene are SEHNR and FQNEAQ (reference sequence). The CDR3 spells CASSFDRGSYEQYF. CDR3 DNA: TGTGCCAGCAGCTTTGATCGCGGATCCTACGAGCAGTACTTC.